This T cell receptor (beta chain) was obtained from a study of CD8+CD57+ T cells in acquired aplastic anemia. Overall study results and limits: Statistical testing detected no significant gap in CD8+ Simpson's diversity between patients and controls.

CDR3 and TCR beta VDJ profiling relied on a genomic DNA template. MiXCR, run by TCRdb on the reads, gives a single entry per CDR3 protein. The table shows about 160,000 distinct CDR3 sequences, with about two thirds occurring only once. CD8+CD57+ cell expansion, shown by flow cytometry, had occurred in the patients selected for sequencing. This clonotype showed up just a few times. Its cognate antigen is unknown. CDR3 length: 15 residues. Looked up from germline, CDR1 is SGHTA and CDR2 is FQGTGA. V gave up 5 bases and J gave up 5 bases; unmatched junction bases: 5. The material sequenced was sorted CD4+, CD8+, or CD8+CD57+ T cells (not recorded which) from PBMCs. This sequence joins TRBV7-3 and TRBJ2-2; the match to TRBD2 covers 10 bases. The origin of this receptor is a human donor with aplastic anemia. The CDR3 loop reads CASSLGLAETGELFF. CDR3 bases: TGTGCCAGCAGCCTTGGACTAGCGGAGACCGGGGAGCTGTTTTTT.